This T cell receptor beta chain was sequenced for a study of identical twins. Study conclusions and caveats: Models underestimated out-of-frame TCR alpha sharing in monozygotic twins.

TCRdb re-derived calls from the 5' RACE reads in MiXCR, one entry per CDR3 protein. The table shows 200,000 to 300,000 distinct CDR3 sequences, with over 9.5% occurring only once. This clonotype was observed a handful of times. Its antigen is as yet unknown. The CDR3 is 16 amino acids. V shed 1 base and J 1 base; nucleotides not matched to a gene: 8. Germline lookup yields CDR1 DFQATT and CDR2 SNEGSKA (reference sequence). Material: memory T cells sorted from blood. This TCR was recovered from a man in his fifties or sixties in good health. The V gene is TRBV20-1, the J gene TRBJ2-3, with TRBD2 matching over 7 bases. Written as DNA, the CDR3 is TGCAGTGCTAGAGTCCCGTTTCTAGCGGGCACAGATACGCAGTATTTT. Its translation: CSARVPFLAGTDTQYF.